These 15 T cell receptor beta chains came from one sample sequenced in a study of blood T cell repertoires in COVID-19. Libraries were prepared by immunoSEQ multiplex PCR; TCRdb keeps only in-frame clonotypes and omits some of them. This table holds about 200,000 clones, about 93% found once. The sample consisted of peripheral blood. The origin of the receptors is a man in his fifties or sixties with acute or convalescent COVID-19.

The CDR3 region is CASSLLLLQGNTIYF. For the CDR3, the DNA is TGTGCCAGCAGTTTACTTCTCTTACAGGGAAACACCATATATTTT. This chain joins TRBV28 and TRBJ1-3; D is undetermined. V was cut by 2 bases and J by 4 bases, with 12 bases left in between. The CDR3 consists of 15 residues. CDR1 and CDR2 (germline): MDHEN, SYDVKM.

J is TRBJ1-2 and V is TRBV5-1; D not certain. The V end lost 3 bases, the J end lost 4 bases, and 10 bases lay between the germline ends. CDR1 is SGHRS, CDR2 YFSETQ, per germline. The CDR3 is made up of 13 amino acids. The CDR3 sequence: CASSSRLIYGYTF. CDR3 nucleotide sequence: TGCGCCAGCAGCTCCCGACTTATCTATGGCTACACCTTC.

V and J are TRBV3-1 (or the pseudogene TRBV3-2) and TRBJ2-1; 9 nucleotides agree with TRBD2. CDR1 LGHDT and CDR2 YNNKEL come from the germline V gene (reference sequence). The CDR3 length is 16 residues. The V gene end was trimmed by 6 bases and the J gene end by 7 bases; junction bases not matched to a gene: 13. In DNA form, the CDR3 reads TGTGCCAGCAGTAACGGGGGCGGGAGGGCTCGTAATGAGCAGTTCTTC. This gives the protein CASSNGGGRARNEQFF.

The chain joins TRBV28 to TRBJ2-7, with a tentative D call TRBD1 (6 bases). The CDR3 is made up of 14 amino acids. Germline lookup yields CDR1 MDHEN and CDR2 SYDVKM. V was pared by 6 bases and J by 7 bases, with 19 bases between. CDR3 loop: CASSPRTAPSEQYV. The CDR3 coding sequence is TGTGCCAGCAGCCCGAGGACAGCCCCTAGTGAGCAGTACGTC.

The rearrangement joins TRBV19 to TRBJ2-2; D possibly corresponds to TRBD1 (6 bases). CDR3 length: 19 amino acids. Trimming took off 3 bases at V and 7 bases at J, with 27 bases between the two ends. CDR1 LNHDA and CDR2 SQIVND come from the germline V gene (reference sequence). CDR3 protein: CASSIPPGHLKVWDGELFF. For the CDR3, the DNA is TGTGCCAGTAGTATCCCTCCGGGACACCTGAAGGTGTGGGACGGGGAGCTGTTTTTT.

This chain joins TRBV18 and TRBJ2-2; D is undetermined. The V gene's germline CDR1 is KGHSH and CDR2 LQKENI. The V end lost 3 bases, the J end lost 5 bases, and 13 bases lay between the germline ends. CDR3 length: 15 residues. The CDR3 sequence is CASSPRRIETGELFF. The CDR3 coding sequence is TGTGCCAGCTCACCGCGCAGGATAGAGACCGGGGAGCTGTTTTTT.

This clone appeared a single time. CDR3 in amino acids: CASRPSRTVMNTEAFF. The CDR3 DNA is TGTGCCAGCAGGCCTAGTAGGACAGTAATGAACACTGAAGCTTTCTTT. The gene calls are TRBV6-2 or TRBV6-3 and TRBJ1-1, with a tentative D call TRBD1 (6 bases). This CDR3 region has 16 residues. V was trimmed by 6 bases and J by 0 bases, leaving 17 bases between them. The germline V gene encodes CDR1 MNHEY and CDR2 SVGEGT.

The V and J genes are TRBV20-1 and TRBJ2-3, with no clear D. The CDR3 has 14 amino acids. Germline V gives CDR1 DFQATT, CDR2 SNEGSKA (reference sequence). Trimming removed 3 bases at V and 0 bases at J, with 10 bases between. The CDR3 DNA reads TGCAGTGCTAGTCTGTGGCGGAGCACAGATACGCAGTATTTT. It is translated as CSASLWRSTDTQYF.

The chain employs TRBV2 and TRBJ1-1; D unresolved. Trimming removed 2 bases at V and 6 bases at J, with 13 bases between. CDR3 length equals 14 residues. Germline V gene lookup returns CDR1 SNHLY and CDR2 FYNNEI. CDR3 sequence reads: CASSESPSPSEAFF. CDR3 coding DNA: TGTGCCAGCAGTGAATCCCCGAGTCCGTCTGAAGCTTTCTTT. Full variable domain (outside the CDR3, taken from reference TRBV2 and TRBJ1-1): EPEVTQTPSHQVTQMGQEVILRCVPISNHLYFYWYRQILGQKVEFLVSFYNNEISEKSEIFDDQFSVERPDGSNFTLKIRSTKLEDSAMYFCASSESPSPSEAFFGQGTRLTVV.

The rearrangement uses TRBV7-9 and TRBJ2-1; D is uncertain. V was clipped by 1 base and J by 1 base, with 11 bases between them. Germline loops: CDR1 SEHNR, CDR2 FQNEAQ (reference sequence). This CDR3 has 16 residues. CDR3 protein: CASSLGSLISYNEQFF. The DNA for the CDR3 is TGTGCCAGCAGCTTAGGTAGCTTGATTTCCTACAATGAGCAGTTCTTC.

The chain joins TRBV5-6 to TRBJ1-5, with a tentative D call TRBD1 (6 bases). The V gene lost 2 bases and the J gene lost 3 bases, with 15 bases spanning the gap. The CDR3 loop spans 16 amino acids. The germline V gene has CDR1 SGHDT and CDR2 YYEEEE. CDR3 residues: CASSFQGPTFNQPQHF. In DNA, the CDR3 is TGTGCCAGCAGCTTTCAGGGGCCGACCTTCAATCAGCCCCAGCATTTT.

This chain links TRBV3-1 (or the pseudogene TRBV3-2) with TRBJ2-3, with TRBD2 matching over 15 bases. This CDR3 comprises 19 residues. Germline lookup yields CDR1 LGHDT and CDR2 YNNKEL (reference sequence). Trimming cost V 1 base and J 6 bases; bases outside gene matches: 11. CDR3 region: CASSQGFHGTSGRSDTQYF. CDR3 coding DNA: TGTGCCAGCAGCCAAGGTTTTCATGGGACTAGCGGGAGGTCGGATACGCAGTATTTT.

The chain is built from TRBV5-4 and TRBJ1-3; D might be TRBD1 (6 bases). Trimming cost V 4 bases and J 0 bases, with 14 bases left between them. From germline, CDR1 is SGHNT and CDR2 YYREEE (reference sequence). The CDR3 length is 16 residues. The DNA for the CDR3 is TGTGCCAGCAGCCCTGGGGGGGCGAACTCTGGAAACACCATATATTTT. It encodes CASSPGGANSGNTIYF.

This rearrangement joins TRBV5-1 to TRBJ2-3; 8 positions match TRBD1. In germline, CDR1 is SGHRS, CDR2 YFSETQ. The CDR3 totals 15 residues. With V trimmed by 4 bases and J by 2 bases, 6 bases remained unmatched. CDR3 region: CASSVGQGPTDTQYF. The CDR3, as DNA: TGCGCCAGCAGCGTCGGACAGGGCCCCACAGATACGCAGTATTTT.

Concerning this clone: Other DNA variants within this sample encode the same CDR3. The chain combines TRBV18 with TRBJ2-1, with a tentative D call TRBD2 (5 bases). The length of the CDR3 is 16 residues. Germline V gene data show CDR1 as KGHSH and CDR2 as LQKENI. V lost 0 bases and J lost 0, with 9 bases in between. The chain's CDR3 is CASSPPGGSSYNEQFF. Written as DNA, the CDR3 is TGTGCCAGCTCACCACCGGGTGGGAGCTCCTACAATGAGCAGTTCTTC.